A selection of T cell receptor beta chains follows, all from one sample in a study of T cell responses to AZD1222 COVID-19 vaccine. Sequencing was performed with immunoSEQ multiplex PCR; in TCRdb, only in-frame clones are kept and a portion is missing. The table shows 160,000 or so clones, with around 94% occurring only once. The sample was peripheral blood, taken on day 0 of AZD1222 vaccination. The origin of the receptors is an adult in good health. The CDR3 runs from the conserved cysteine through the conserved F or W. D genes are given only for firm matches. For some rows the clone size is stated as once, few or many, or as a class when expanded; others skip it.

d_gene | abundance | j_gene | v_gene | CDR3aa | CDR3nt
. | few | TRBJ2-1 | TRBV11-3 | CASSPSASSYNEQFF | TGTGCCAGCAGCCCCTCTGCGAGCTCCTACAATGAGCAGTTCTTC
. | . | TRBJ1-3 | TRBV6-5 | CASSYSVNSGNTIYF | TGTGCCAGCAGTTACTCGGTGAACTCTGGAAACACCATATATTTT
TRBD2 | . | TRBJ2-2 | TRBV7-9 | CASTREMTGELFF | TGTGCCAGCACGCGGGAGATGACCGGGGAGCTGTTTTTT
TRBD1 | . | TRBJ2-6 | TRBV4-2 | CASSVTTGWGSGANVLTF | TGTGCCAGCAGCGTTACGACAGGGTGGGGCTCTGGGGCCAACGTCCTGACTTTC
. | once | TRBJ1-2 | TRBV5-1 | CASSLVVGTNYGYTF | TGCGCCAGCAGCTTGGTAGTCGGGACAAACTATGGCTACACCTTC
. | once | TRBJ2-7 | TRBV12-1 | CASSHCPTSVFYEQYF | TGTGCCAGCAGCCATTGTCCCACTAGCGTCTTCTACGAGCAGTACTTC
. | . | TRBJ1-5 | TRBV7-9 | CASSLSLGGPNQPQHF | TGTGCCAGCAGCTTATCGCTTGGGGGGCCCAATCAGCCCCAGCATTTT
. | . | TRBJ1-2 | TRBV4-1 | CASSQAQQGFYGYTF | TGCGCCAGCAGCCAAGCTCAACAGGGATTCTATGGCTACACCTTC
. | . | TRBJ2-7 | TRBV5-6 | CASSRLAGTGKYEQYF | TGTGCCAGCAGCCGTCTAGCCGGGACGGGAAAATACGAGCAGTACTTC
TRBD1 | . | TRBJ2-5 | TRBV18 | CASSIRTGQQETQYF | TGTGCCAGCTCAATAAGGACAGGCCAACAAGAGACCCAGTACTTC
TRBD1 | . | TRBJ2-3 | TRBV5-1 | CASSTGTGGTDTQYF | TGCGCCAGCAGTACCGGGACAGGGGGCACAGATACGCAGTATTTT
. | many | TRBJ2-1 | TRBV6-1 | CASSEVSLASNEQFF | TGTGCCAGCAGTGAAGTGTCCCTAGCGTCGAATGAGCAGTTCTTC
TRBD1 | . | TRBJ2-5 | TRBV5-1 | CASSVGQIQETQYF | TGCGCCAGCAGCGTGGGACAGATACAAGAGACCCAGTACTTC
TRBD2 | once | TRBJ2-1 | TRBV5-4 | CASSPGTSVYNEQFF | TGTGCCAGCAGCCCCGGGACTAGCGTATACAATGAGCAGTTCTTC
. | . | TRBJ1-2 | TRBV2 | CASSQIYGYTF | TGTGCCAGCAGCCAGATCTATGGCTACACCTTC
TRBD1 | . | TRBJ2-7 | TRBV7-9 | CASSSAQDSGGRYYEQYF | TGTGCCAGCAGCTCCGCACAAGACTCAGGGGGCCGCTACTACGAGCAGTACTTC
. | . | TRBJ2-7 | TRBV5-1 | CASSYNRDSYEQYF | TGCGCCAGCAGCTATAACAGGGACTCCTACGAGCAGTACTTC
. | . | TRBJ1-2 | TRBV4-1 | CASSQAGPNYGYTF | TGCGCCAGCAGCCAGGCAGGGCCTAACTATGGCTACACCTTC
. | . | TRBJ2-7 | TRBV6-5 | CASSLLDRIYEQYF | TGTGCCAGCAGTCTACTAGACAGGATCTACGAGCAGTACTTC
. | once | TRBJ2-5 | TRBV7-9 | CASSLVSGRETQYF | TGTGCCAGCAGCTTAGTTTCGGGGAGGGAGACCCAGTACTTC
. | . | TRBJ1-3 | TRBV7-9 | CASTPPAFGNTIYF | TGTGCCAGTACACCGCCCGCGTTTGGAAACACCATATATTTT
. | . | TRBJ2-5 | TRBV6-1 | CASSSQRETQYF | TGTGCCAGCAGTTCTCAACGGGAGACCCAGTACTTC
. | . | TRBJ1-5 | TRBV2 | CASSEGYPFLQPQHF | TGTGCCAGCAGTGAAGGGTACCCCTTCCTCCAGCCCCAGCATTTT
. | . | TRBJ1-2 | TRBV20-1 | CSARGPYGYTF | TGCAGTGCTAGGGGGCCTTACGGCTACACCTTC
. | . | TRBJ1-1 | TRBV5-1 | CASISNTEAFF | TGCGCCAGCATCTCCAACACTGAAGCTTTCTTT
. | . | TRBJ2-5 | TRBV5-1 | CASSFQGGGETQYF | TGCGCCAGCAGCTTCCAGGGAGGAGGGGAGACCCAGTACTTC
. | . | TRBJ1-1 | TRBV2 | CASSERGVKTEAFF | TGTGCCAGCAGTGAAAGGGGGGTGAAAACTGAAGCTTTCTTT
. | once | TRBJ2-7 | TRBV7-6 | CASSLDPQVGLSYEQYF | TGTGCCAGCAGCTTAGACCCACAAGTCGGCCTCTCCTACGAGCAGTACTTC
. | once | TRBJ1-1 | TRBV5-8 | CASGSSPGSMAEAFF | TGTGCCAGCGGGTCGTCTCCGGGATCAATGGCTGAAGCTTTCTTT
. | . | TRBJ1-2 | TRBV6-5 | CASSYPRGGYTF | TGTGCCAGCAGTTACCCCAGGGGTGGCTACACCTTC
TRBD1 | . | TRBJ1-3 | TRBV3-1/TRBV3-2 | CASISDRVGNTIYF | TGTGCCAGCATCTCCGACAGGGTTGGAAACACCATATATTTT
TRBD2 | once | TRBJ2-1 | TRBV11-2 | CASSSSGLAGEKFF | TGTGCCAGCAGCTCCTCGGGACTAGCGGGAGAAAAGTTCTTC
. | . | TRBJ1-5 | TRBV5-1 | CASSLGGLRDQPQHF | TGCGCCAGCAGCTTGGGGGGGCTTCGCGATCAGCCCCAGCATTTT
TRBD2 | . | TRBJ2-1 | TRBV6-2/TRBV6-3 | CASSPKREGEQFF | TGTGCCAGCAGCCCCAAGCGGGAAGGGGAGCAGTTCTTC
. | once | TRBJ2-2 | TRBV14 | CASSQGQGGTGELFF | TGTGCCAGCAGCCAAGGTCAGGGAGGCACCGGGGAGCTGTTTTTT
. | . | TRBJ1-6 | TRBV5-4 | CASSLTGIYNSPLHF | TGTGCCAGCAGCTTGACAGGGATTTATAATTCACCCCTCCACTTT
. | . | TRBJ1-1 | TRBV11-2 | CASSLGLGGDTEAFF | TGTGCCAGCAGCTTAGGCCTCGGGGGGGACACTGAAGCTTTCTTT
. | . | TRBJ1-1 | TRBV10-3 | CAIKVGGPWDPRRDTEAFF | TGTGCCATCAAGGTTGGTGGCCCTTGGGACCCCCGAAGAGACACTGAAGCTTTCTTT
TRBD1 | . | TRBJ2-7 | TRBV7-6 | CASSLTGDGEQYF | TGTGCCAGCAGCCTAACAGGGGACGGCGAGCAGTACTTC
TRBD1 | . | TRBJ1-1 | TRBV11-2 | CASSPGTGRATEAFF | TGTGCCAGCAGCCCCGGGACAGGGCGGGCGACTGAAGCTTTCTTT
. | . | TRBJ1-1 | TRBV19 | CASSIGGGPPAFF | TGTGCCAGTAGTATAGGGGGGGGACCTCCAGCTTTCTTT
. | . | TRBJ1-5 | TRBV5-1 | CASSPGEHYSNQPQHF | TGCGCCAGCAGCCCGGGGGAACATTATAGCAATCAGCCCCAGCATTTT
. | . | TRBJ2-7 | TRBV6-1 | CASSERRAVAYEQYF | TGTGCCAGCAGTGAACGTCGGGCCGTCGCCTACGAGCAGTACTTC
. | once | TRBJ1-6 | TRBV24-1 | CATSAGNSPLHF | TGTGCCACCAGCGCAGGGAACTCACCCCTCCACTTT
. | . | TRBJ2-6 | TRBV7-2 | CASSLSSGANVLTF | TGTGCCAGCAGCTTAAGCTCCGGGGCCAACGTCCTGACTTTC
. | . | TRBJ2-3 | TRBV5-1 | CASSPEPASTDTQYF | TGCGCCAGCAGCCCCGAACCGGCTAGCACAGATACGCAGTATTTT
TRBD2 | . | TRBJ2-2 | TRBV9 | CASSVVTSGIGGELFF | TGTGCCAGCAGCGTAGTAACTAGCGGAATAGGGGGGGAGCTGTTTTTT